Listed here are 6 T cell receptor beta chains from one sample, sequenced in a study of blood T cells in healthy people across ages. PCR was performed a second time for about 7 to 12 cycles using a sample-barcoded 5' primer and a J-beta primer mix. TCRdb passed the 5' RACE reads through MiXCR, listing each CDR3 protein once. The profile shows about 1.7 million distinct CDR3 sequences, 28% of them singletons. The sample consisted of blood. The receptors stem from a woman between 25 and 40 years old in good health.

This clonotype was seen a handful of times. The chain carries TRBV3-1 and TRBJ2-3; 7 nucleotides match TRBD2. CDR1 LGHDT and CDR2 YNNKEL come from the germline V gene (reference sequence). V dropped 5 bases and J dropped 4; count of bases not matched to a gene: 15. The CDR3 has 17 residues. CDR3 sequence (DNA): TGTGCCAGCAGCTCAAATTATGGCGGGAGCTTCCCAGATACGCAGTATTTT. Residues: CASSSNYGGSFPDTQYF.

In its sample, this clonotype was seen a few times. The J gene is TRBJ1-2, the V gene TRBV12-3 or TRBV12-4; a possible D gene is TRBD1 (6 bases). V was shortened by 2 bases and J by 4 bases, with 14 bases between the two germline ends. CDR3 length equals 15 residues. This CDR3 reads CASSLRDISSYGYTF. The CDR3 nucleotides read TGTGCCAGCAGTTTAAGGGACATCAGTAGCTATGGCTACACCTTC.

The chain joins TRBV27 to TRBJ1-2, with unresolved D. The CDR3 totals 14 residues. Germline V lookup: CDR1 MNHEY, CDR2 SMNVEV (reference sequence). Trimming pared 1 base from V and 6 bases from J, leaving 12 bases between. As DNA, the CDR3 is TGTGCCAGCAGTTTATTGCCCGGGAGCGATGGCTACACCTTC. This encodes CASSLLPGSDGYTF.

This clonotype occurred a few times. The chain employs TRBV29-1 and TRBJ2-1, with no clear D. The germline CDR1 and CDR2 sequences are SQVTM and ANQGSEA. The CDR3 has 14 amino acids. Trimming removed 4 bases at V and 1 base at J, with 11 bases between. Here the CDR3 reads CSVVKPNSYNEQFF. The CDR3 nucleotides read TGCAGCGTTGTAAAGCCGAATTCCTACAATGAGCAGTTCTTC.

This clonotype was observed at least ten times. V gene TRBV5-6 combines with J gene TRBJ2-5; perhaps TRBD2 as D (5 bases). Per the germline V gene, CDR1 is SGHDT and CDR2 is YYEEEE. Trimming took off 4 bases at V and 11 bases at J, with 18 bases between the two ends. This CDR3 contains 13 residues. The CDR3 spells CASSPGGTGDQYF. The CDR3 DNA reads TGTGCCAGCAGCCCCGGCGGAACCGGGGATCAGTACTTC.

The chain recombines TRBV2 with TRBJ2-1; 10 bases map to TRBD2. Germline V gene sequence: CDR1 SNHLY, CDR2 FYNNEI. With 9 bases clipped from V and 6 bases from J, the junction kept 8 bases outside the gene matches. This CDR3 is built from 14 residues. CDR3 region: CASFPGLASNEQFF. CDR3 sequence (DNA): TGTGCCAGTTTTCCGGGACTAGCGTCCAATGAGCAGTTCTTC.